These 14 T cell receptor delta chains were all obtained from the same sample, sequenced in a study of gamma-delta chains in newborns, infants, children. TCRdb re-called the reads using CATT. This table has 6,500 to 8,500 delta-chain clones, roughly 10% appearing once. Input material: blood. These receptors all come from a child who was a newborn, infant or young child, either healthy, febrile or measles-vaccinated (not recorded which).

The table lists this clone with a count of one. The V gene went uncalled, while the J gene is TRDJ3; whether TRDD3, the table's D call, matches the DNA was not checked. This CDR3 contains 19 residues. CDR3 region: CACDSISVFGAWDTRQMFF. The CDR3 coding sequence is TGTGCCTGTGACTCCATAAGCGTTTTTGGCGCCTGGGACACCCGACAGATGTTTTTC.

The chain employs TRDV2 and TRDJ1; 9 positions match TRDD3. No J gene is reported in TCRdb; it was inferred here by comparing the DNA with germline. Germline CDR1 GEAIGNYY, CDR2 EKD. Unmatched junction bases numbered 10, after V lost 1 base and J lost 5 bases. The CDR3 contains 16 residues. The CDR3 DNA reads as TGTGCCTGTGACACTCTCGGGGGGGGATACAAGGATAAACTCATCTTT. Protein: CACDTLGGGYKDKLIF.

This clone was seen a handful of times. The chain joins TRDV2 to TRDJ1; 9 bases line up with TRDD3. No J gene is reported in TCRdb; it was inferred here by comparing the DNA with germline. The CDR3 totals 19 residues. V gave up 0 bases and J gave up 10 bases; unmatched junction bases: 23. CDR1 GEAIGNYY and CDR2 EKD come from the germline V gene. CDR3 DNA sequence: TGTGCCTGTGACACCGTTAGGGACCTTGCCAAACTGGGGGACGAGGGACTCATCTTT. Encoded protein: CACDTVRDLAKLGDEGLIF.

As to this clone: A much larger clone is a single base away; this may be a read error. V usage is TRDV2 and J usage is TRDJ1; 8 bases match TRDD3. The J gene, left out of TCRdb, was set here by checking the DNA against germline. The CDR3 has 21 residues. The trim removed 1 base at V and 8 bases at J, leaving 29 bases unmatched. Germline V gives CDR1 GEAIGNYY, CDR2 EKD. The CDR3: CACDTVQVLTTGTGGRGKLIF. The CDR3 region has the DNA TGTGCCTGTGACACTGTCCAGGTCCTTACTACGGGTACTGGGGGCCGCGGGAAACTCATCTTT.

Notes on this clone: The sample contains more than one DNA sequence encoding this CDR3. The rearrangement joins TRDV2 to TRDJ1; 13 nucleotides line up with TRDD3. Germline CDR1 and CDR2: GEAIGNYY and EKD. This CDR3 spans 18 amino acids. Trimming cost V 0 bases and J 2 bases; bases outside gene matches: 8. CDR3 DNA: TGTGCCTGTGACACCCTACTGGGGGATACGCGACTGACCGATAAACTCATCTTT. It translates to CACDTLLGDTRLTDKLIF.

This clone was seen just once. No V gene call was produced; the J gene was TRDJ2; TRDD3 reflects the table's D call only, with no check against the DNA. The CDR3 runs 17 residues. The CDR3 DNA sequence: TGTGCCTGTTCCATACATTGGGGATACTTCCTTCCATCACAACTCTTCTTT. Its translation is CACSIHWGYFLPSQLFF.

Only a few counts were recorded for this clone. At one of its ends the junction is not consistent with the germline gene, which may arise from a read error. Additional DNA sequences in this sample encode the identical CDR3. The chain carries TRDV2 and TRDJ1; 12 bases agree with TRDD3. The germline CDR1 and CDR2 sequences are GEAIGNYY and EKD. The CDR3 has 16 residues. CDR3 region: CACDSLLGDTNDKLIF. CDR3 sequence (DNA): TGCGCCTGTGACTCGCTACTGGGGGATACCAACGATAAACTCATCTTT.

This clone is medium-sized. Other nucleotide sequences in the sample specify the same CDR3. The chain combines TRDV2 with TRDJ1; tentatively, D is TRDD3 (6 bases). The CDR3 sequence is 14 residues long. The germline gives CDR1 GEAIGNYY, CDR2 EKD. The ends were cut back, 0 bases at V and 0 bases at J, with 7 bases in the middle. CDR3 residues: CACDTWGDTDKLIF. The CDR3 bases are TGTGCCTGTGACACCTGGGGGGACACCGATAAACTCATCTTT.

The CDR3 loop reads CACDILGDTRSSWDTRQMFF. In DNA, the CDR3 is TGTGCCTGTGACATACTGGGGGATACGCGCAGCTCCTGGGACACCCGACAGATGTTTTTC. This chain connects TRDV2 to TRDJ3; TRDD3 aligns across 13 bases. V shed 2 bases and J 0 bases; nucleotides not matched to a gene: 6. There are 20 residues in the CDR3. Looked up from germline, CDR1 is GEAIGNYY and CDR2 is EKD.

In this sample, this clone turned up a few times. The rearrangement uses TRDV2 and TRDJ1; TRDD3 matches at 10 bases. The CDR3 covers 19 residues. The germline gives CDR1 GEAIGNYY, CDR2 EKD. Unmatched junction bases numbered 20, after V lost 5 bases and J lost 3 bases. The CDR3 bases are TGTGCCTGTGCCCGACCGGGCGTAATTTGGGGGGGATACGCCGATAAACTCATCTTT. Its protein product is CACARPGVIWGGYADKLIF.

This clone was seen a handful of times. Only one base separates this from a far larger clonotype, so it likely reflects a read error. Other DNA sequences of this sample code for an identical CDR3. This chain uses TRDV2 with TRDJ1; TRDD3 matches 11 bases. CDR1 and CDR2 (germline): GEAIGNYY, EKD. The CDR3 covers 19 residues. V lost 3 bases, J lost 11 bases, and 25 bases stayed unmatched. As DNA, the CDR3 is TGTGCCTGTGACTCTTTGCCTTCTTTGGGGGATACGCACATCTGGAGGCTCATCTTT. It yields the protein CACDSLPSLGDTHIWRLIF.

This clone appeared a few times. A much more abundant neighbour one base away suggests this may be a read error. The genes are TRDV2 and TRDJ1, with 7 positions matching TRDD3. CDR1 and CDR2 (germline): GEAIGNYY, EKD. The CDR3 contains 17 residues. CDR3 DNA sequence: TGTGCCTGTGACCCCCTGGGGGGGACCCCTTACACCGATGAACTCATCTTT. It specifies CACDPLGGTPYTDELIF.

By share of the sample, this clone is medium-sized. This chain connects TRDV2 to TRDJ1, with D possibly being TRDD3 (6 bases). The CDR3 runs to 18 residues. Germline V gives CDR1 GEAIGNYY, CDR2 EKD. Deletions cut 0 bases from V and 1 base from J, with 20 bases between. CDR3 sequence (DNA): TGTGCCTGTGACACCGCGGGCTGGGGCCAGGGGTTCACCGATAAACTCATCTTT. The encoded protein is CACDTAGWGQGFTDKLIF.

This clone was found a few times. The chain uses TRDV2 and TRDJ1; maybe TRDD3 (6 bases). Germline-derived CDR1 and CDR2 are GEAIGNYY and EKD. The CDR3 covers 18 residues. The V end lost 0 bases, the J end lost 0 bases, and 19 bases lay between the germline ends. CDR3 region: CACDTLGSHGGYTDKLIF. DNA of the CDR3: TGTGCCTGTGACACCTTGGGAAGTCATGGGGGTTACACCGATAAACTCATCTTT.